This T cell receptor (beta chain) was documented in a study of blood T cell repertoires in COVID-19. Overall study: Samples of COVID-19 (acute and convalescent) were obtained from the United States, Italy and Spain. The cDNA or gDNA used as material had been derived from T cells, B-cell-depleted T cells, or PBMCs.

In the original analysis: Estimation of nucleated cell counts relied on the amplification of reference gene primers. TCRdb keeps only in-frame clones here, not all; method: immunoSEQ multiplex PCR. V and J calls and clone size are as listed in that table; D and trimming were resolved from the DNA. The sample holds 140,000 to 150,000 clones, approximately 90% seen once. Source material: peripheral blood. The TCR was taken from a man aged 55 to 69 with active or convalescent COVID-19.

Here the CDR3 reads CASSRSRADGYGYTF. In nucleotides, the CDR3 is TGTGCCAGTAGTAGATCGAGGGCCGACGGGTATGGCTACACCTTC. The chain links TRBV19 to TRBJ1-2; D gene uncertain. The CDR3 loop spans 15 amino acids. Trimming removed 4 bases at V and 5 bases at J, with 17 bases between. Germline lookup yields CDR1 LNHDA and CDR2 SQIVND (reference sequence).